Presented here are 14 T cell receptor beta chains from one specimen sequenced in a study of shared clonotypes between healthy human individuals. Clones were read by immunoSEQ multiplex PCR, and TCRdb kept only the in-frame ones, dropping some. Of roughly 2.5 million clones in the sample, around 94% were seen once. The sample comprised naive CD4+ T cells sorted from blood. The subset: CD45RA+ positively selected. These receptors all stem from a man aged 18 to 29 in good health.

The chain uses TRBV28 and TRBJ1-5; D is ambiguous. V gave up 2 bases and J gave up 6 bases, with 20 bases separating them. CDR3 length: 17 amino acids. Germline lookup yields CDR1 MDHEN and CDR2 SYDVKM. The CDR3 DNA reads TGTGCCAGCAGTTTACCCCTTAGCTGGGAAAGAGGTCAGCCCCAGCATTTT. Its translation is CASSLPLSWERGQPQHF.

This chain connects TRBV7-9 to TRBJ1-2; D uncertain. The germline V gene encodes CDR1 SEHNR and CDR2 FQNEAQ (reference sequence). This CDR3 is built from 14 residues. The V gene lost 7 bases and the J gene lost 4 bases, with 16 bases spanning the gap. The CDR3 protein is CASTLPGIPYGYTF. The CDR3 bases are TGTGCCAGCACCCTGCCCGGGATCCCCTATGGCTACACCTTC.

Comment on this clone: A much larger clone sits a single nucleotide away, making a read error possible. The gene calls are TRBV6-6 and TRBJ1-2; a possible D gene is TRBD1 (5 bases). V lost 2 bases, J lost 6 bases, and 7 bases lay in between. Germline V CDR1 and CDR2: MNHNY, SVGAGI (reference sequence). The CDR3 consists of 12 residues. This CDR3 reads CASSYPGDGYTF. The CDR3 coding sequence is TGTGCCAGCAGTTACCCGGGGGATGGCTACACCTTC.

A remark on this clone: A much larger clonotype is one base distant, so this may be a read error. The rearrangement joins TRBV5-8 to TRBJ2-5; D call uncertain. Deletions cut 4 bases from V and 5 bases from J, with 3 bases between. The CDR3 covers 10 residues. The germline V gene has CDR1 SGHTS and CDR2 YDEGEE. The CDR3 sequence is CASSQETQYF. The CDR3 DNA sequence: TGTGCCAGCAGCCAGGAGACCCAGTACTTC.

Only one count was recorded for this clone. The CDR3 nucleotides are TGTGCCAGCAGCTTCCCCCAGGGTTTAAGCACTGAAGCTTTCTTT. Its protein is CASSFPQGLSTEAFF. The chain uses TRBV7-2 and TRBJ1-1, with D perhaps TRBD1 (5 bases). Germline CDR1 reads SGHTA; CDR2 reads FQGNSA. The CDR3 contains 15 residues. Trimming took off 3 bases at V and 4 bases at J, with 15 bases between the two ends.

The genes are TRBV4-2 and TRBJ1-5; 10 bases are shared with TRBD1. CDR3 size: 16 residues. V dropped 0 bases and J dropped 5; count of bases not matched to a gene: 4. The germline CDR1 and CDR2 sequences are LGHNA and YNFKEQ. The CDR3 here is CASSQDGGQGHQPQHF. The CDR3 nucleotides read TGTGCCAGCAGCCAAGATGGGGGACAGGGGCATCAGCCCCAGCATTTT.

This clone was detected only once. This chain connects TRBV28 to TRBJ2-5, with 15 bases matching TRBD2. The CDR3 sequence is 16 residues long. Per the germline V gene, CDR1 is MDHEN and CDR2 is SYDVKM. The ends lost 5 bases at V and 3 bases at J; junction bases unmatched: 4. Here the CDR3 reads CASSTRTSGGEETQYF. The CDR3 nucleotides are TGTGCCAGCAGTACACGGACTAGCGGGGGGGAAGAGACCCAGTACTTC. Full variable domain (remainder filled in from reference TRBV28 and TRBJ2-5): DVKVTQSSRYLVKRTGEKVFLECVQDMDHENMFWYRQDPGLGLRLIYFSYDVKMKEKGDIPEGYSVSREKKERFSLILESASTNQTSMYLCASSTRTSGGEETQYFGPGTRLLVL.

The V and J genes are TRBV28 and TRBJ2-7, with D perhaps matching TRBD2 (5 bases). This CDR3 has 16 residues. The germline gives CDR1 MDHEN, CDR2 SYDVKM. V was shortened by 1 base and J by 9 bases, with 22 bases between the two germline ends. The CDR3 loop is CASSLSRGQDQPRQYF. The CDR3 DNA is TGTGCCAGCAGTTTATCCCGAGGGCAGGATCAACCCCGGCAGTACTTC. Supplemented by reference TRBV28 and TRBJ2-7, the full variable domain reads DVKVTQSSRYLVKRTGEKVFLECVQDMDHENMFWYRQDPGLGLRLIYFSYDVKMKEKGDIPEGYSVSREKKERFSLILESASTNQTSMYLCASSLSRGQDQPRQYFGPGTRLTVT.

CDR3 protein: CASSPLETEAFF. Here the CDR3 DNA reads TGTGCCAGCAGCCCCCTCGAGACTGAAGCTTTCTTT. The chain combines TRBV6-6 with TRBJ1-1; D is ambiguous. From germline, CDR1 is MNHNY and CDR2 SVGAGI (reference sequence). CDR3 length equals 12 residues. Deletions cut 6 bases from V and 5 bases from J, with 10 bases between.

The chain joins TRBV15 to TRBJ1-1; D is unresolved. Germline V lookup: CDR1 LNHNV, CDR2 YYDKDF (reference sequence). This CDR3 has 13 amino acids. Trimming took off 5 bases at V and 3 bases at J, with 10 bases between the two ends. CDR3 in DNA: TGTGCCACCAGCGAAGGTAGGTACACTGAAGCTTTCTTT. Its translation is CATSEGRYTEAFF.

About this clone: One junction end does not reproduce the germline sequence, and a read error may be involved. The J gene is TRBJ2-7, the V gene TRBV6-1; 9 bases agree with TRBD1. Germline V gene data show CDR1 as MNHNS and CDR2 as SASEGT. This CDR3 spans 11 amino acids. The CDR3 nucleotides read TGCGCCGGACAGGGGAAATACGAGCAGTACTTC. Its protein product is CAGQGKYEQYF.

This clone appeared once. The chain carries TRBV5-1 and TRBJ2-1, with D possibly matching TRBD2 (5 bases). V was cut by 5 bases and J by 10 bases, with 16 bases left in between. CDR1 is SGHRS, CDR2 YFSETQ, per germline. The CDR3 has 13 residues. The CDR3 DNA sequence: TGCGCCAGCAGGGACTCTCAGTCGCAGGAGCAGTTCTTC. Amino acids: CASRDSQSQEQFF.

V is TRBV7-2 and J is TRBJ1-1, with D possibly TRBD1 on 5 matching bases. The CDR3 is 17 residues long. Germline-derived CDR1 and CDR2 are SGHTA and FQGNSA. The V gene lost 5 bases and the J gene lost 2 bases, with 21 bases spanning the gap. CDR3 in amino acids: CASSLSIETATNTEAFF. CDR3 DNA sequence: TGTGCCAGCAGCCTATCGATTGAGACAGCAACCAACACTGAAGCTTTCTTT.

The chain carries TRBV19 and TRBJ1-3, with 7 bases lining up with TRBD1. CDR1 LNHDA and CDR2 SQIVND come from the germline V gene (reference sequence). The CDR3 contains 15 residues. V dropped 5 bases and J dropped 2; count of bases not matched to a gene: 6. The CDR3 sequence is CASSPQGYAGNTIYF. The DNA of the CDR3 is TGTGCCAGTAGTCCACAGGGGTACGCTGGAAACACCATATATTTT.